The next 31 T cell receptor beta chains were all read from a single sample in a study of cytomegalovirus exposure and HLA in healthy donors (dated by TCRdb to about 2017). The library was obtained by the immunoSEQ multiplex PCR assay. For the multiplex PCR, a mixture combining 60 forward primers for TCR Vbeta segments and 13 reverse primers for TCR Jbeta segments was used. TCRdb mirrors the immuneACCESS table, restricted to in-frame sequences. Some clones are absent from its copies; in checked studies, under half trace to an unresolved V gene, and the reason for the others is unknown. This sample's table lists approximately 93,000 clones. The ten largest clonotypes hold around 3.4% of the sample. The sequencing sample was made of PBMCs. Source of these receptors: a woman aged 25 to 39 in good health and CMV-seronegative.

The V call is TRBV19, the J call TRBJ1-1; TRBD1 agrees at 9 bases. The CDR3 length is 16 residues. After removal of 9 bases from V and 5 bases from J, the junction contained 16 bases not matched to a gene. CDR1 LNHDA and CDR2 SQIVND come from the germline V gene (reference sequence). The CDR3: CASRIGGTGPYTEAFF. In DNA form, the CDR3 reads TGTGCCAGCCGGATTGGGGGGACAGGGCCCTATACTGAAGCTTTCTTT.

To note about this clone: The same CDR3 can be traced to other DNA sequences in this sample. The rearrangement uses TRBV7-9 and TRBJ2-1; maybe TRBD1 (6 bases). The CDR3 consists of 15 residues. V was clipped by 0 bases and J by 2 bases, with 8 bases between them. CDR1 and CDR2 from the germline V gene are SEHNR and FQNEAQ (reference sequence). The CDR3 nucleotides are TGTGCCAGCAGCTTAGCAGGGGGTCCCTACAATGAGCAGTTCTTC. Translating it yields CASSLAGGPYNEQFF.

The V and J genes are TRBV27 and TRBJ2-7; 8 nucleotides align to TRBD1. CDR1 is MNHEY, CDR2 SMNVEV, per germline (reference sequence). J was trimmed by 3 bases and V by 6 bases; bases with no gene match: 16. This CDR3 is 17 amino acids long. The CDR3 region has the DNA TGTGCCAGCAGAGACTTTTGGAGGACAGGGCATATCTACGAGCAGTACTTC. This gives the protein CASRDFWRTGHIYEQYF.

The chain carries TRBV19 and TRBJ1-2, with 8 nucleotides matching TRBD1. J lost 6 bases, V lost 5 bases, and 8 bases had no gene match. Germline CDR1 is LNHDA and CDR2 is SQIVND (reference sequence). This CDR3 is built from 14 residues. The CDR3 sequence: CASSLSRGQDGYTF. DNA of the CDR3: TGTGCCAGTAGTCTGAGCAGGGGGCAAGATGGCTACACCTTC.

This rearrangement joins TRBV6-5 to TRBJ1-2; no firm D call. Germline-derived CDR1 and CDR2 are MNHEY and SVGAGI. The CDR3 has 15 amino acids. V was cut by 0 bases and J by 1 base, with 9 bases left in between. The CDR3 DNA reads as TGTGCCAGCAGTTACTCGCCCGGTTTTAACTATGGCTACACCTTC. Protein sequence: CASSYSPGFNYGYTF.

The gene calls are TRBV29-1 and TRBJ1-1; a weak D match, TRBD1 (6 bases). V was cut by 5 bases and J by 1 base, with 17 bases left in between. Germline assignment: CDR1 SQVTM and CDR2 ANQGSEA. The length of the CDR3 is 15 residues. In DNA, the CDR3 is TGCAGCGTTTATTCTCCGGGACACAAGAACACTGAAGCTTTCTTT. This codes for CSVYSPGHKNTEAFF.

The chain couples TRBV28 to TRBJ1-1; tentative D call: TRBD1 (6 bases). Germline CDR1 is MDHEN and CDR2 is SYDVKM. V lost 6 bases and J 3 bases, leaving 14 bases between the germline ends. The CDR3 totals 14 residues. For the CDR3, the DNA is TGTGCCAGCAGGTTTCCGGACAGAGACACTGAAGCTTTCTTT. Translated, it gives CASRFPDRDTEAFF.

The rearrangement joins TRBV27 to TRBJ2-7; 14 bases fit TRBD2. With 6 bases clipped from V and 3 bases from J, the junction kept 4 bases outside the gene matches. The germline V gene has CDR1 MNHEY and CDR2 SMNVEV (reference sequence). The CDR3 totals 15 residues. The CDR3 nucleotides are TGTGCCAGCAGACGCGGGACTAGCGGGGGCTACGAGCAGTACTTC. Translating gives CASRRGTSGGYEQYF.

This chain joins TRBV11-1 and TRBJ2-1; 7 bases match TRBD2. Germline assignment: CDR1 SGHAT and CDR2 FQDESV (reference sequence). J lost 4 bases, V lost 0 bases, and 6 bases had no gene match. The CDR3 consists of 16 residues. CDR3 sequence reads: CASSLAVGGPYNEQFF. The CDR3 bases are TGTGCCAGCAGCTTAGCGGTGGGAGGGCCTTACAATGAGCAGTTCTTC.

J is TRBJ2-6 and V is TRBV7-3, with unresolved D. The CDR3 has 14 residues. Trimming removed 3 bases from V and 0 bases from J, with 3 bases in between. Germline V lookup: CDR1 SGHTA, CDR2 FQGTGA. The CDR3 bases are TGTGCCAGCAGCTTGAGCTCTGGGGCCAACGTCCTGACTTTC. Protein: CASSLSSGANVLTF.

The rearrangement links TRBV4-1 to TRBJ2-2, with TRBD1 as a possible D gene (6 bases). V dropped 2 bases and J dropped 3 bases, with 13 bases sitting between them. CDR3 length: 16 amino acids. CDR1 and CDR2 from the germline V gene are MGHRA and YSYEKL. The CDR3 sequence is CASSQRWGRDTGELFF. CDR3 coding DNA: TGCGCCAGCAGCCAACGATGGGGGCGGGACACCGGGGAGCTGTTTTTT.

V gene TRBV2 combines with J gene TRBJ2-2, with TRBD1 identical over 7 bases. CDR1 is SNHLY, CDR2 FYNNEI, per germline. Trimming at V came to 9 bases and at J to 7 bases, leaving 14 bases not matched to a gene. The CDR3 loop spans 15 amino acids. CDR3 coding DNA: TGTGCCAGGGGACGGGACAGCAGCTTAAACGGGGAGCTGTTTTTT. This encodes CARGRDSSLNGELFF.

The chain uses TRBV29-1 and TRBJ1-5; D remains unclear. The CDR3 is 16 amino acids. Germline loops: CDR1 SQVTM, CDR2 ANQGSEA. V lost 5 bases and J lost 2, with 19 bases in between. CDR3 bases: TGCAGCGTTACCTTCCCCGGGGTGAGGGGCAATCAGCCCCAGCATTTT. Amino acids: CSVTFPGVRGNQPQHF.

This chain joins TRBV7-2 and TRBJ2-1; 12 bases map to TRBD2. This CDR3 has 15 amino acids. V was pared by 3 bases and J by 5 bases, with 2 bases of the junction left unmatched. Germline CDR1 SGHTA, CDR2 FQGNSA. CDR3 sequence reads: CASSLTSGGHNEQFF. The CDR3 region has the DNA TGTGCCAGCAGCTTGACTAGCGGGGGACACAATGAGCAGTTCTTC.

The genes are TRBV6-5 and TRBJ2-2; 7 bases line up with TRBD2. The ends lost 6 bases at V and 5 bases at J; junction bases unmatched: 6. The CDR3 spans 14 residues. Looked up from germline, CDR1 is MNHEY and CDR2 is SVGAGI. CDR3 loop: CASRLATGTGELFF. Written as DNA, the CDR3 is TGTGCCAGCAGACTAGCGACGGGTACCGGGGAGCTGTTTTTT.

This CDR3 is CASSLTGVGITIYF. As DNA, the CDR3 is TGTGCCAGCAGCTTGACAGGGGTCGGGATCACCATATATTTT. The chain is built from TRBV4-2 and TRBJ1-3; TRBD1 aligns across 8 bases. V lost 5 bases, J lost 9 bases, and 9 bases stayed unmatched. CDR3 length: 14 residues. CDR1 and CDR2 (germline): LGHNA, YNFKEQ.

The chain recombines TRBV11-3 with TRBJ2-5; D might be TRBD2 (7 bases). CDR1 is SGHNT and CDR2 is YENEEA in the germline V gene. The CDR3 loop spans 16 amino acids. The germline V and J ends were trimmed by 5 bases and 5 bases, with 21 bases remaining between them. The CDR3 DNA reads as TGTGCCAGCAGCCCCGGTGGGGGGGCGCCCCAGGAGACCCAGTACTTC. It translates to CASSPGGGAPQETQYF. Filled out from reference TRBV11-3 and TRBJ2-5, the complete variable domain reads EAGVVQSPRYKIIEKKQPVAFWCNPISGHNTLYWYLQNLGQGPELLIRYENEEAVDDSQLPKDRFSAERLKGVDSTLKIQPAELGDSAVYLCASSPGGGAPQETQYFGPGTRLLVL.

The gene calls are TRBV10-2 and TRBJ1-1; 8 nucleotides match TRBD1. This CDR3 spans 16 amino acids. V lost 0 bases, J lost 6 bases, and 9 bases stayed unmatched. Germline lookup yields CDR1 WSHSY and CDR2 SAAADI. The CDR3 sequence: CASSESRDRGSAEAFF. For the CDR3, the DNA is TGCGCCAGCAGTGAGTCGCGAGACAGGGGATCGGCTGAAGCTTTCTTT.

The chain carries TRBV28 and TRBJ1-6; possibly TRBD1 for D (6 bases). From germline, CDR1 is MDHEN and CDR2 SYDVKM. V lost 5 bases and J lost 1, with 21 bases in between. The CDR3 length is 19 residues. CDR3 residues: CASSPGINREFSYNSPLHF. CDR3 nucleotide sequence: TGTGCCAGCAGTCCCGGAATTAACAGGGAGTTTTCCTATAATTCACCCCTCCACTTT.

The chain employs TRBV7-8 and TRBJ2-1; weak D call: TRBD1 (6 bases). Trimming left V 1 base short and J 3 bases short, with 22 bases between. This CDR3 is built from 19 residues. Germline V gene sequence: CDR1 SGHVS, CDR2 FQNEAQ. The CDR3 DNA reads as TGTGCCAGCAGCTTAGTCAGCCCCGTGGGCCAGGGGATCTACAATGAGCAGTTCTTC. Its protein is CASSLVSPVGQGIYNEQFF.

J is TRBJ2-7 and V is TRBV5-1, with 8 positions matching TRBD1. CDR3 size: 15 residues. V was clipped by 3 bases and J by 5 bases; unmatched bases: 10. Looked up from germline, CDR1 is SGHRS and CDR2 is YFSETQ. CDR3 protein: CASSSTGQAANEQYF. The CDR3 DNA sequence: TGCGCCAGCAGCTCGACGGGACAGGCGGCTAACGAGCAGTACTTC.

The V call is TRBV28, the J call TRBJ2-7; tentatively, D is TRBD2 (6 bases). This CDR3 has 16 residues. The germline gives CDR1 MDHEN, CDR2 SYDVKM. Trimming shortened V by 4 bases and J by 1 base, and 17 bases separated the two germline ends. In DNA, the CDR3 is TGTGCCAGCAGTTGGCCCAGGGACTCCTATTCCTACGAGCAGTACTTC. This sequence encodes CASSWPRDSYSYEQYF.

V usage is TRBV5-6 and J usage is TRBJ2-7, with TRBD1 identical over 9 bases. This CDR3 is built from 15 residues. Germline loops: CDR1 SGHDT, CDR2 YYEEEE. The trim removed 4 bases at V and 5 bases at J, leaving 10 bases unmatched. CDR3 in amino acids: CASSAPGTGSHEQYF. The CDR3 coding sequence is TGTGCCAGCAGCGCGCCCGGGACAGGGTCCCACGAGCAGTACTTC.

This chain links TRBV5-1 with TRBJ2-5, with a possible D match to TRBD1 (6 bases). The germline V gene has CDR1 SGHRS and CDR2 YFSETQ. Trimming stripped 5 bases from V and 3 bases from J, with 14 bases between. The CDR3 runs to 14 residues. Here the CDR3 DNA reads TGCGCCAGCAGGCCCGGGTCAGGGGAAGAGACCCAGTACTTC. This sequence encodes CASRPGSGEETQYF.

This rearrangement joins TRBV7-2 to TRBJ2-7, with unresolved D. V was clipped by 1 base and J by 4 bases, with 14 bases between them. Germline CDR1 SGHTA, CDR2 FQGNSA. There are 15 residues in the CDR3. CDR3 nucleotides: TGTGCCAGCAGCTTAGGAGGCGGAGTCCGGTACGAGCAGTACTTC. Translating gives CASSLGGGVRYEQYF. The full variable domain, rest sourced from reference TRBV7-2 and TRBJ2-7, is GAGVSQSPSNKVTEKGKDVELRCDPISGHTALYWYRQSLGQGLEFLIYFQGNSAPDKSGLPSDRFSAERTGGSVSTLTIQRTQQEDSAVYLCASSLGGGVRYEQYFGPGTRLTVT.

The chain employs TRBV15 and TRBJ1-4; D ambiguous. The germline V and J ends were trimmed by 0 bases and 6 bases, with 14 bases remaining between them. The CDR3 extends over 16 amino acids. The germline CDR1 and CDR2 sequences are LNHNV and YYDKDF (reference sequence). CDR3 coding DNA: TGTGCCACCAGCAGAGATGCGGAGGGATTGGATGAAAAACTGTTTTTT. It encodes CATSRDAEGLDEKLFF.

V usage is TRBV7-9 and J usage is TRBJ2-3; possible D gene TRBD1, 5 bases. The germline CDR1 and CDR2 sequences are SEHNR and FQNEAQ (reference sequence). Trimming shortened V by 2 bases and J by 0 bases, and 18 bases separated the two germline ends. This CDR3 has 18 residues. This CDR3 is CASSLPLGVTLSTDTQYF. The CDR3 region has the DNA TGTGCCAGCAGCTTACCCCTAGGGGTTACCCTTAGCACAGATACGCAGTATTTT. Based on the CDR3 plus reference TRBV7-9 and TRBJ2-3, the full variable domain is DTGVSQNPRHKITKRGQNVTFRCDPISEHNRLYWYRQTLGQGPEFLTYFQNEAQLEKSRLLSDRFSAERPKGSFSTLEIQRTEQGDSAMYLCASSLPLGVTLSTDTQYFGPGTRLTVL.

This chain links TRBV28 with TRBJ2-1; 15 nucleotides match TRBD2. This CDR3 contains 17 residues. Trimming removed 6 bases from V and 8 bases from J; junction bases left unmatched: 11. Germline V lookup: CDR1 MDHEN, CDR2 SYDVKM. The CDR3 region has the DNA TGTGCCAGCAGACTTAGGGGGGGACTAGCGGGAGGTGATGAGCAGTTCTTC. As protein: CASRLRGGLAGGDEQFF.

The J gene is TRBJ1-3, the V gene TRBV21-1. TRBV21-1 is shown as a pseudogene. The CDR3 covers 15 residues. The CDR3 here is CASKCRGRTGNTIYF. The CDR3 nucleotides read TGTGCCAGCAAGTGTAGAGGGAGGACCGGAAACACCATATATTTT.

J is TRBJ1-1 and V is TRBV19; 8 bases map to TRBD1. In germline, CDR1 is LNHDA, CDR2 SQIVND (reference sequence). The CDR3 extends over 14 amino acids. V trimming: 7 bases; J trimming: 4 bases; junction bases outside the gene matches: 8. The CDR3 DNA follows: TGTGCCAGTAAGACAGGGGTAGAGGGCACTGAAGCTTTCTTT. Amino acid sequence: CASKTGVEGTEAFF.

The chain carries TRBV9 and TRBJ2-7, with 7 bases identical to TRBD2. CDR3 length equals 16 residues. Germline CDR1 reads SGDLS; CDR2 reads YYNGEE. With V trimmed by 0 bases and J by 2 bases, 8 bases remained unmatched. The CDR3 loop reads CASSVAGGGRAYEQYF. In nucleotides, the CDR3 is TGTGCCAGCAGCGTAGCTGGGGGGGGGAGAGCCTACGAGCAGTACTTC.